These 11 T cell receptor beta chains came from one sample sequenced in a study of blood T cell repertoires in COVID-19. Assay used: immunoSEQ multiplex PCR; TCRdb lists only in-frame clones, some missing. The table has under 200,000 clones, approximately 87% seen once. Specimen: peripheral blood. Source of these receptors: a woman in her sixties or seventies with COVID-19, enrolled during active disease.

V usage is TRBV4-3 and J usage is TRBJ2-7, with a possible D match to TRBD1 (5 bases). Germline loops: CDR1 LGHNA, CDR2 YSLEER. The CDR3 is 16 amino acids. Trimming removed 0 bases at V and 4 bases at J, with 16 bases between. For the CDR3, the DNA is TGCGCCAGCAGCCAAGACTTGAACAGGAACAAGTACGAGCAGTACTTC. Translated: CASSQDLNRNKYEQYF.

The V gene is TRBV28, the J gene TRBJ1-2; the D gene is possibly TRBD1 (6 bases). The V and J ends lost 6 bases and 5 bases respectively, with 16 bases between them. In germline, CDR1 is MDHEN, CDR2 SYDVKM. This CDR3 spans 14 amino acids. CDR3 bases: TGTGCCAGCAGGTCCCTAGGACAGTCTTATGGCTACACCTTC. Translating it yields CASRSLGQSYGYTF.

The chain employs TRBV6-2 or TRBV6-3 and TRBJ1-1; D unclear. V was clipped by 2 bases and J by 0 bases, with 7 bases between them. Germline V gene data show CDR1 as MNHEY and CDR2 as SVGEGT. The CDR3 has 14 amino acids. As DNA, the CDR3 is TGTGCCAGCAGTTACCCGCTAATGAACACTGAAGCTTTCTTT. Translated, it gives CASSYPLMNTEAFF.

This chain joins TRBV10-2 and TRBJ1-4, with 8 bases matching TRBD1. In germline, CDR1 is WSHSY, CDR2 SAAADI. The CDR3 spans 14 residues. V lost 4 bases to trimming and J lost 5 bases; unmatched junction nucleotides: 3. The CDR3 nucleotides are TGCGCCAGCAGTGGGACAGGGAACAATGAAAAACTGTTTTTT. This codes for CASSGTGNNEKLFF.

There are a few counts of this clone. The rearrangement links TRBV5-4 to TRBJ2-1, with 14 nucleotides matching TRBD2. J was trimmed by 7 bases and V by 4 bases; bases with no gene match: 4. The CDR3 length is 15 residues. Per the germline V gene, CDR1 is SGHNT and CDR2 is YYREEE (reference sequence). The CDR3 DNA sequence: TGTGCCAGCAGCCCTGGGACTAGCGGGAGAAATGAGCAGTTCTTC. It encodes CASSPGTSGRNEQFF.

The chain combines TRBV7-2 with TRBJ2-5, with 14 nucleotides matching TRBD2. The germline V gene has CDR1 SGHTA and CDR2 FQGNSA. The CDR3 is 16 residues long. With V trimmed by 4 bases and J by 3 bases, 4 bases remained unmatched. CDR3 sequence: CASSSRGLAGEETQYF. The CDR3 DNA reads as TGTGCCAGCAGCTCCAGGGGACTAGCGGGAGAAGAGACCCAGTACTTC.

The chain is built from TRBV6-6 and TRBJ2-2; 7 bases are a match to TRBD1. The V gene's germline CDR1 is MNHNY and CDR2 SVGAGI (reference sequence). Trimming removed 6 bases from V and 1 base from J; junction bases left unmatched: 5. The CDR3 covers 15 residues. As DNA, the CDR3 is TGTGCCAGCAGATCGACAGGGATGAACACCGGGGAGCTGTTTTTT. Translated, it gives CASRSTGMNTGELFF.

This chain links TRBV7-2 with TRBJ2-3, with 13 bases identical to TRBD2. V shed 4 bases, J shed 6 bases, and the junction held 4 bases outside the gene matches. Germline-derived CDR1 and CDR2 are SGHTA and FQGNSA. This CDR3 has 15 residues. CDR3 in DNA: TGTGCCAGCAGCTATACTAGCGGGAGGGGTGATACGCAGTATTTT. Residues: CASSYTSGRGDTQYF.

The V and J genes are TRBV14 and TRBJ1-2; D uncertain. The CDR3 is made up of 13 amino acids. CDR1 and CDR2 (germline): SGHDN, FVKESK. The V and J ends lost 3 bases and 2 bases respectively, with 7 bases between them. In DNA, the CDR3 is TGTGCCAGCAGCCAGGGCTTCAACTATGGCTACACCTTC. Translated: CASSQGFNYGYTF. The full variable domain, rest sourced from reference TRBV14 and TRBJ1-2, is EAGVTQFPSHSVIEKGQTVTLRCDPISGHDNLYWYRRVMGKEIKFLLHFVKESKQDESGMPNNRFLAERTGGTYSTLKVQPAELEDSGVYFCASSQGFNYGYTFGSGTRLTVV.

V gene TRBV18 combines with J gene TRBJ2-5; 8 bases match TRBD2. The CDR3 has 15 residues. Germline lookup yields CDR1 KGHSH and CDR2 LQKENI. With V trimmed by 3 bases and J by 7 bases, 10 bases remained unmatched. The CDR3 loop reads CASSPPGLVSGTQYF. CDR3 DNA: TGTGCCAGCTCACCCCCGGGACTAGTGAGTGGGACCCAGTACTTC.

The V call is TRBV7-9, the J call TRBJ2-7, with D uncertain. V was clipped by 5 bases and J by 3 bases, with 8 bases between them. Germline V CDR1 and CDR2: SEHNR, FQNEAQ (reference sequence). The CDR3 is made up of 12 amino acids. CDR3 loop: CASSTVLYEQYF. The DNA for the CDR3 is TGTGCCAGCAGCACGGTTCTCTACGAGCAGTACTTC.